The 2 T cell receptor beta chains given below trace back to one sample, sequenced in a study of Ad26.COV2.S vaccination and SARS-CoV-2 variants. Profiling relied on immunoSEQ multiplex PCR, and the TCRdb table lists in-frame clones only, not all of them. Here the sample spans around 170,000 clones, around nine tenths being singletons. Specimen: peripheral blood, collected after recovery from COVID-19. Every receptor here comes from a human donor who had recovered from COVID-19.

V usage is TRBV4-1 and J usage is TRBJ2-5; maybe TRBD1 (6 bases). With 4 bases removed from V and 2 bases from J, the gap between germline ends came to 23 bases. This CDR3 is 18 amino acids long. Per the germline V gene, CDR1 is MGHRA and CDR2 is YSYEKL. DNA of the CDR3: TGCGCCAGCAGCCGATCAAACCGAGGACAGAACCTACAAGAGACCCAGTACTTC. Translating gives CASSRSNRGQNLQETQYF.

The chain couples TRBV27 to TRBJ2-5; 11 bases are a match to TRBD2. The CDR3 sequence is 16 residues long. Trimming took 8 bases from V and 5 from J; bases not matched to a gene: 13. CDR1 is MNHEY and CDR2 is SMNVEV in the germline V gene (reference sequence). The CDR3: CASGILAGGPEETQYF. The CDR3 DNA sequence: TGTGCCAGCGGAATTTTAGCGGGGGGGCCGGAGGAGACCCAGTACTTC.